Listed below are T cell receptor beta chains from one sample, sequenced in a study of molecular identifiers for immune sequencing clone quantification. From the PCR reads, TCRdb called clonotypes with MiXCR, one entry per CDR3 protein. This sample carries over 600,000 distinct CDR3 sequences, around 20% of them seen once, and the ten largest clones take around 0.86%. Specimen: naive CD8+ T cells from blood, with Jurkat cell RNA spiked in. These receptors were obtained from a human donor in good health. Some libraries in this study had Jurkat cell RNA spiked in. CDR3s include the opening cysteine and the closing phenylalanine or tryptophan. Fields, in order: J gene, D gene, clone size, V gene, CDR3 protein, CDR3 DNA. D genes are given only for firm matches. Clone size is stated in some rows and not others, as once, few, many or a class when expanded.

>TRBJ2-7|.|few|TRBV12-3/TRBV12-4
CASSIQGLGIYEQYF
TGTGCCAGCAGTATACAGGGTCTTGGAATTTACGAGCAGTACTTC
>TRBJ2-7|.|many|TRBV4-3
CASSPIQGNYEQYF
TGCGCCAGCAGCCCTATTCAGGGGAACTACGAGCAGTACTTC
>TRBJ2-1|.|.|TRBV4-3
CASSQGDGTYNEQFF
TGCGCCAGCAGCCAAGGTGACGGGACCTACAATGAGCAGTTCTTC
>TRBJ2-1|.|many|TRBV7-2
CASSLVDNEQFF
TGTGCCAGCAGCTTAGTGGACAATGAGCAGTTCTTC
>TRBJ1-5|.|.|TRBV7-9
CAGTPTGREKPNQPQHF
TGTGCCGGCACCCCTACTGGACGGGAAAAGCCTAATCAGCCCCAGCATTTT
>TRBJ2-3|.|many|TRBV4-3
CASSQVMEDTQYF
TGCGCCAGCAGCCAGGTAATGGAGGATACGCAGTATTTT
>TRBJ1-1|TRBD1|many|TRBV28
CASRGWTGLNTEAFF
TGTGCCAGCCGGGGCTGGACAGGACTCAACACTGAAGCTTTCTTT
>TRBJ1-2|.|.|TRBV11-2
CASSPSPGGTNYGYTF
TGTGCCAGCAGCCCCAGTCCGGGGGGAACTAACTATGGCTACACCTTC
>TRBJ2-1|TRBD2|.|TRBV12-3/TRBV12-4
CASSPGLAGPKQFF
TGTGCCAGCAGTCCGGGACTAGCGGGCCCCAAGCAGTTCTTC
>TRBJ1-6|.|.|TRBV14
CASSPIQASSYNSPLHF
TGTGCCAGCAGCCCTATCCAGGCGAGCTCCTATAATTCACCCCTCCACTTT
>TRBJ2-2|.|few|TRBV7-8
CASSVLDRLNTGELFF
TGTGCCAGCAGCGTACTTGACAGGTTGAACACCGGGGAGCTGTTTTTT
>TRBJ2-7|.|many|TRBV28
CASQVSLSSYEQYF
TGTGCCAGCCAAGTTTCCCTAAGCTCCTACGAGCAGTACTTC
>TRBJ1-5|.|.|TRBV5-8
CASRVGGYQPQHF
TGTGCCAGCAGAGTAGGTGGTTATCAGCCCCAGCATTTT
>TRBJ1-1|.|many|TRBV4-1
CASSHTQGRANTEAFF
TGCGCCAGCAGCCACACTCAAGGCAGGGCTAACACTGAAGCTTTCTTT
>TRBJ2-1|TRBD2|many|TRBV6-5
CASSHGTSGSYEQFF
TGTGCCAGCAGTCACGGGACTAGCGGGAGCTATGAGCAGTTCTTC
>TRBJ1-2|.|many|TRBV29-1
CSVEDGTGANYGYTF
TGCAGCGTTGAAGATGGGACCGGAGCTAACTATGGCTACACCTTC
>TRBJ1-4|TRBD1|many|TRBV7-2
CASRADRGTNEKLFF
TGTGCCAGCAGAGCCGACAGGGGCACTAATGAAAAACTGTTTTTT
>TRBJ2-1|TRBD2|.|TRBV29-1
CSVEGLAGGQSYNEQFF
TGCAGCGTTGAAGGACTAGCGGGGGGCCAATCCTACAATGAGCAGTTCTTC
>TRBJ2-2|.|many|TRBV4-3
CASSQMGPLSFGELFF
TGCGCCAGCAGCCAAATGGGCCCCCTCAGTTTTGGGGAGCTGTTTTTT
>TRBJ2-6|.|many|TRBV7-3
CASTESGGSGANVLTF
TGTGCCAGCACCGAATCTGGAGGGTCTGGGGCCAACGTCCTGACTTTC
>TRBJ2-1|TRBD1|many|TRBV2
CASRPQGAGVYNEQFF
TGTGCCAGCAGGCCCCAGGGGGCGGGTGTGTACAATGAGCAGTTCTTC
>TRBJ1-1|.|many|TRBV4-3
CASSQDRTTNTEAFF
TGCGCCAGCAGCCAAGATCGTACAACGAACACTGAAGCTTTCTTT
>TRBJ2-2|.|many|TRBV29-1
CSVLLAGTGELFF
TGCAGCGTCCTCCTTGCAGGCACCGGGGAGCTGTTTTTT
>TRBJ2-2|TRBD2|few|TRBV6-6
CASRGGSSFGELFF
TGTGCCAGCAGGGGCGGGAGTAGTTTTGGGGAGCTGTTTTTT
>TRBJ2-5|.|many|TRBV2
CASKVGSRETQYF
TGTGCCAGCAAGGTGGGGTCTAGAGAGACCCAGTACTTC
>TRBJ2-5|TRBD2|many|TRBV7-9
CASSFTGGEETQYF
TGTGCCAGCAGCTTTACCGGGGGGGAGGAGACCCAGTACTTC
>TRBJ2-7|.|.|TRBV5-6
CASSLGAYERYF
TGTGCCAGCAGCTTGGGCGCCTACGAGCGGTACTTC
>TRBJ1-2|.|many|TRBV28
CASSSGQTGYYGYTF
TGTGCCAGCAGTTCAGGACAAACCGGATACTATGGCTACACCTTC
>TRBJ1-2|TRBD1|.|TRBV7-9
CASSSRTGGAVGDGYTF
TGTGCCAGCAGCTCAAGGACAGGGGGCGCGGTTGGTGATGGCTACACCTTC
>TRBJ2-2|.|many|TRBV12-3/TRBV12-4
CASSLQDRNTGELFF
TGTGCCAGCAGCCTCCAAGACAGGAACACCGGGGAGCTGTTTTTT
>TRBJ2-3|.|many|TRBV9
CASSVGSVNVDTQYF
TGTGCCAGCAGCGTAGGTAGCGTTAACGTGGATACGCAGTATTTT
>TRBJ2-7|.|many|TRBV5-1
CASSIDMGPYEQYF
TGCGCCAGCAGCATAGACATGGGACCCTACGAGCAGTACTTC
>TRBJ1-5|TRBD1|many|TRBV2
CASSGPGQGDQPQHF
TGTGCCAGCAGTGGCCCGGGACAGGGAGATCAGCCCCAGCATTTT
>TRBJ1-5|TRBD1|.|TRBV5-6
CASNTGQANQPQHF
TGTGCCAGCAACACTGGACAGGCAAATCAGCCCCAGCATTTT
>TRBJ2-7|.|many|TRBV13
CASSATRADYEQYF
TGTGCCAGCAGCGCGACTCGGGCCGACTACGAGCAGTACTTC
>TRBJ2-7|.|many|TRBV7-2
CASSSQGPYEQYF
TGTGCCAGCAGCTCACAGGGCCCCTACGAGCAGTACTTC
>TRBJ1-2|TRBD1|few|TRBV7-6
CASSLAGGQGPYGYTF
TGTGCCAGCAGCTTAGCTGGGGGACAGGGACCCTATGGCTACACCTTC
>TRBJ2-7|TRBD2|few|TRBV20-1
CSALAGFSYEQYF
TGCAGTGCTTTAGCGGGATTCTCCTACGAGCAGTACTTC
>TRBJ1-4|.|few|TRBV30
CAYPLWGPIPKLFF
TGTGCCTACCCCCTTTGGGGCCCAATCCCTAAACTGTTTTTT
>TRBJ2-7|.|many|TRBV11-2
CASSPRVHEQYF
TGTGCCAGCAGCCCCCGGGTCCACGAGCAGTACTTC
>TRBJ2-5|.|many|TRBV20-1
CSASSQPQETQYF
TGCAGTGCTAGTAGTCAGCCACAAGAGACCCAGTACTTC
>TRBJ2-7|TRBD2|few|TRBV6-2/TRBV6-3
CASEKDRAKYGTSGRPYYEQYF
TGTGCCAGCGAAAAGGACAGGGCAAAATATGGGACTAGCGGGAGGCCGTACTACGAGCAGTACTTC
>TRBJ2-5|.|many|TRBV27
CASSLLTDQETQYF
TGTGCCAGCAGTTTACTGACAGACCAAGAGACCCAGTACTTC
>TRBJ1-4|.|many|TRBV7-2
CASSFVSGGEKLFF
TGTGCCAGCAGCTTCGTTTCGGGCGGTGAAAAACTGTTTTTT